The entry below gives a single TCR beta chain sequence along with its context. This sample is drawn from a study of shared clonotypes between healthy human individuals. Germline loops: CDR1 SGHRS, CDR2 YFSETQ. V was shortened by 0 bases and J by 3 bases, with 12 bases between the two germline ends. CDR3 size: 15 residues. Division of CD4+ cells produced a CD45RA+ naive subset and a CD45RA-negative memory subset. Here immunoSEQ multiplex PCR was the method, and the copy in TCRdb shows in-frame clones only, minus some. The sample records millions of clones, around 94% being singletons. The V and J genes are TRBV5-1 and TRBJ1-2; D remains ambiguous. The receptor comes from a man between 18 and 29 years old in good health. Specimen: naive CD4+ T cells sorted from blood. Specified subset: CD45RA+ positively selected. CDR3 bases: TGCGCCAGCAGCTTGGGGGGTTATGCCGACTATGGCTACACCTTC. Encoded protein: CASSLGGYADYGYTF.